The entry below describes one T cell receptor (beta chain). Its specificity is not known. The germline V gene encodes CDR1 SNHLY and CDR2 FYNNEI. The CDR3 runs 15 residues. UMI-labeled TRB cDNA libraries were prepared by 5' RACE. Following a re-call of the 5' RACE reads, TCRdb has one entry per CDR3 protein and lacks DNA. The sample data list about 23,000 distinct CDR3 sequences. The sample comes from a study of CXCR3-negative and CXCR3-positive naive CD8 T cells. Whole-study results and caveats: Naive cells that were CXCR3-negative or CXCR3-positive used TRBV-TRBJ genes alike, while memory cells diverged.

The specimen was memory CD8+ T cells from blood. This sequence was found in a human donor in good health. Some clones in this sample may be carry-over from other donors' samples. J is TRBJ2-1 and V is TRBV2; TCRdb proposes TRBD1, but this gene call is untestable without DNA. This CDR3 reads CASSEDREVWYEQFF.